The 4 T cell receptor beta chains in this list originate from one sample, sequenced in a study of a mutant IDH1 vaccine in newly diagnosed glioma. These receptors' antigens are unknown. Time point indicated: week 23, last vaccination. In every dose of vaccine, 300 ug of mutant IDH1 20-mer peptide was given alongside topical imiquimod. Data came from immunoSEQ multiplex PCR; TCRdb stores just in-frame clones and leaves some out. Among approximately 82,000 clones listed, 75% to 85% were seen once. Source: PBMCs, taken from a glioma patient whose treatment included an IDH1 peptide vaccine. These receptor sequences come from a young man with glioma. Some clones in this sample may be carry-over from other donors' samples.

The J gene is TRBJ1-5, the V gene TRBV28; a weak D match, TRBD1 (6 bases). The CDR3 spans 11 residues. V lost 6 bases, J lost 11 bases, and 11 bases lay in between. The germline V gene encodes CDR1 MDHEN and CDR2 SYDVKM. The chain's CDR3 is CASSPAGAQHF. The CDR3 nucleotides read TGTGCCAGCAGCCCCGCAGGGGCCCAGCATTTT.

The V call is TRBV11-2, the J call TRBJ2-7; D uncertain. The CDR3 totals 13 residues. V lost 1 base and J lost 5, with 9 bases in between. Germline CDR1 and CDR2: SGHAT and FQNNGV. The CDR3: CASSLALFDEQYF. The CDR3 coding sequence is TGTGCCAGCAGCTTAGCTCTTTTCGACGAGCAGTACTTC.

V gene TRBV5-6 combines with J gene TRBJ1-3; D remains unclear. Trimming took 5 bases from V and 5 from J, leaving 14 bases between them. Germline loops: CDR1 SGHDT, CDR2 YYEEEE. This CDR3 has 14 residues. DNA for the CDR3: TGTGCCAGCAGATACGGACCGGAAAGAAACACCATATATTTT. This translates into CASRYGPERNTIYF.

V usage is TRBV14 and J usage is TRBJ2-7; TRBD2 matches 7 bases. The CDR3 length is 14 residues. With 4 bases clipped from V and 6 bases from J, the junction kept 9 bases outside the gene matches. Germline V gene sequence: CDR1 SGHDN, CDR2 FVKESK. CDR3 in amino acids: CASSPWTSEFEQYF. Here the CDR3 DNA reads TGTGCCAGCAGCCCCTGGACTAGTGAGTTCGAGCAGTACTTC.